This TCR beta chain was sequenced during a study of tumor-infiltrating lymphocytes in primary liver carcinoma. Total RNA amounting to around 450 ng was the source from which TCR beta cDNA was made with a constant-region primer. Slightly modified ARM-PCR, run as three nested multiplex PCR rounds, produced the TCR beta libraries. In TCRdb, the multiplex PCR reads were re-called with MiXCR into one record per CDR3 protein. The sample includes about 35,000 distinct CDR3 sequences, under 75% of them seen just once. As concerns this clonotype: The junction shows a germline mismatch at one end, possibly a read error.

Without any cell sorting, roughly 18-31 mg of bulk tissue yielded co-extracted RNA and DNA. Sequencing input: liver tumor tissue from sampling region 4. Noted subset: tumor region T4, right-lateral pole. The source of this sequence is a man aged 35 to 55 with primary liver carcinoma and hepatitis B virus infection.

CDR3 bases: TGTGCCAGGAGCCCCACTGGTGGATTCTACAATGAGCAGTTTTTC. Translated: CARSPTGGFYNEQFF. V is TRBV6-5 and J is TRBJ2-1; no clear D. The CDR3 consists of 15 residues. The germline CDR1 and CDR2 sequences are MNHEY and SVGAGI.